This passage covers 20 T cell receptor beta chains from one sample sequenced in a study of T cell changes during pregnancy in multiple sclerosis (dated by TCRdb to the late 2010s). The library was obtained by the immunoSEQ multiplex PCR assay. As stored in TCRdb, this immuneACCESS dataset retains in-frame rearrangements with V and J assigned. A fraction of the clones does not appear; measured against another copy, unresolved V genes explain less than half of the discrepancy, and the remainder lacks a known reason. Counted in this sample were approximately 60,000 clones; just over 90% of them appeared once. The ten most abundant clones make up approximately 0.35% of the sample. The sample was CD4+ T cells from peripheral blood mononuclear cells, taken before pregnancy. Receptors originate from a female donor with multiple sclerosis, enrolled in a pregnancy study.

The chain has TRBV7-2 and TRBJ2-7; D is uncertain. Per the germline V gene, CDR1 is SGHTA and CDR2 is FQGNSA. Trimming pared 0 bases from V and 0 bases from J, leaving 6 bases between. This CDR3 contains 14 residues. CDR3 nucleotides: TGTGCCAGCAGCTTAGCAGCGTCCTCCTACGAGCAGTACTTC. Translated, it gives CASSLAASSYEQYF.

This rearrangement joins TRBV27 to TRBJ1-2, with 11 bases lining up with TRBD1. Trimming removed 6 bases from V and 4 bases from J; junction bases left unmatched: 7. This CDR3 spans 15 amino acids. Germline V gives CDR1 MNHEY, CDR2 SMNVEV (reference sequence). The CDR3: CASSPGQGAVYGYTF. The CDR3 coding sequence is TGTGCCAGCAGCCCCGGACAGGGGGCTGTCTATGGCTACACCTTC.

The genes are TRBV28 and TRBJ1-2; 9 bases agree with TRBD1. This CDR3 has 14 residues. The junction had 2 bases not matched to a gene; V was cut back by 4 bases and J by 2 bases. The germline V gene encodes CDR1 MDHEN and CDR2 SYDVKM. The DNA for the CDR3 is TGTGCCAGCAGTTCCGGGACAGGGAACTATGGCTACACCTTC. Translation: CASSSGTGNYGYTF.

J is TRBJ2-1 and V is TRBV9; D remains ambiguous. This CDR3 has 15 amino acids. The germline V gene encodes CDR1 SGDLS and CDR2 YYNGEE. Trimming stripped 4 bases from V and 3 bases from J, with 14 bases between. CDR3 protein: CASSPSAEYYNEQFF. The DNA of the CDR3 is TGTGCCAGCAGCCCCAGCGCGGAATACTACAATGAGCAGTTCTTC.

V and J are TRBV11-2 and TRBJ2-2; perhaps TRBD2 as D (6 bases). Trimming took off 5 bases at V and 5 bases at J, with 15 bases between the two ends. CDR1 SGHAT and CDR2 FQNNGV come from the germline V gene. This CDR3 is built from 15 residues. The CDR3 here is CASSIGTHGTGELFF. For the CDR3, the DNA is TGTGCCAGCAGCATCGGGACTCATGGGACCGGGGAGCTGTTTTTT.

This sequence joins TRBV25-1 and TRBJ2-1; possible D gene TRBD1, 5 bases. The CDR3 spans 16 residues. Per the germline V gene, CDR1 is MGHDK and CDR2 is SYGVNS. The V end lost 0 bases, the J end lost 4 bases, and 13 bases lay between the germline ends. The CDR3 loop is CASSEYSGIGYNEQFF. CDR3 nucleotides: TGTGCCAGCAGTGAATATTCAGGGATCGGATACAATGAGCAGTTCTTC.

CDR3 amino acids: CASSLGLADSYEQYF. The CDR3 DNA is TGTGCCAGCAGCTTGGGACTAGCGGATTCCTACGAGCAGTACTTC. The chain employs TRBV7-9 and TRBJ2-7; TRBD2 aligns across 11 bases. With V trimmed by 3 bases and J by 1 base, 2 bases remained unmatched. Germline V gene lookup returns CDR1 SEHNR and CDR2 FQNEAQ (reference sequence). The CDR3 runs 15 residues.

The gene calls are TRBV5-6 and TRBJ2-1, with a possible D match to TRBD2 (5 bases). V lost 0 bases to trimming and J lost 4 bases, with 11 bases between them. Germline lookup yields CDR1 SGHDT and CDR2 YYEEEE. The CDR3 is 15 residues long. In nucleotides, the CDR3 is TGTGCCAGCAGCTTGGGGGTAGCGCCGTACAATGAGCAGTTCTTC. Its protein product is CASSLGVAPYNEQFF.

The chain couples TRBV5-6 to TRBJ2-4, with a weak D call TRBD1 (6 bases). The V gene lost 4 bases and the J gene lost 4 bases, with 15 bases spanning the gap. This CDR3 spans 15 amino acids. Germline assignment: CDR1 SGHDT and CDR2 YYEEEE. The CDR3 region is CASSDPGTRKNIQYF. CDR3 DNA: TGTGCCAGCAGCGATCCTGGGACAAGAAAAAACATTCAGTACTTC.

The V call is TRBV6-6, the J call TRBJ2-3; TRBD1 agrees at 8 bases. The V and J ends lost 2 bases and 4 bases, in that order; junction bases with no gene match: 5. CDR1 is MNHNY and CDR2 is SVGAGI in the germline V gene (reference sequence). CDR3 length: 15 amino acids. The CDR3 region has the DNA TGTGCCAGCAGTTACCGGGCAGGGGGCGCAGATACGCAGTATTTT. Translating gives CASSYRAGGADTQYF.

The chain uses TRBV5-6 and TRBJ2-1; 9 bases map to TRBD2. This CDR3 is built from 16 residues. The V and J ends lost 0 bases and 3 bases, in that order; junction bases with no gene match: 4. The germline CDR1 and CDR2 sequences are SGHDT and YYEEEE. The CDR3 protein is CASSLVATSGYNEQFF. The DNA for the CDR3 is TGTGCCAGCAGCTTGGTGGCGACTAGCGGCTACAATGAGCAGTTCTTC.

The genes are TRBV30 and TRBJ2-7; a possible D gene is TRBD1 (6 bases). The CDR3 length is 12 residues. Trimming shortened V by 2 bases and J by 5 bases, and 10 bases separated the two germline ends. Germline values: CDR1 GTSNPN, CDR2 SVGIG (reference sequence). As DNA, the CDR3 is TGTGCCTGGAGTCAGGGGACCCACGAGCAGTACTTC. It is translated as CAWSQGTHEQYF.

This chain joins TRBV19 and TRBJ2-1, with a possible D match to TRBD2 (6 bases). This CDR3 has 16 amino acids. CDR1 and CDR2 from the germline V gene are LNHDA and SQIVND (reference sequence). Between the trimmed V and J ends, which lost 3 bases and 1 base, there was a span of 13 bases. DNA of the CDR3: TGTGCCAGTAGTATTAGTAGCGGATCTTCCTACAATGAGCAGTTCTTC. It translates to CASSISSGSSYNEQFF.

This chain links TRBV28 with TRBJ2-1, with D maybe TRBD1 (6 bases). CDR1 is MDHEN, CDR2 SYDVKM, per germline. V was shortened by 2 bases and J by 11 bases, with 10 bases between the two germline ends. The CDR3 has 12 amino acids. Written as DNA, the CDR3 is TGTGCCAGCAGTTTACCCGACAGGAAGCAGTTCTTC. Encoded protein: CASSLPDRKQFF.

The chain couples TRBV2 to TRBJ1-1; D is unresolved. V shed 7 bases and J shed 7 bases, with 16 bases lying between them. The CDR3 extends over 13 amino acids. Germline-derived CDR1 and CDR2 are SNHLY and FYNNEI. The CDR3 loop is CASTLKMRIEAFF. The DNA for the CDR3 is TGTGCCAGCACCTTAAAAATGCGGATTGAAGCTTTCTTT.

The gene calls are TRBV7-2 and TRBJ2-2; D gene unclear. V was trimmed by 6 bases and J by 3 bases, leaving 11 bases between them. Germline V gene sequence: CDR1 SGHTA, CDR2 FQGNSA. CDR3 length: 14 amino acids. The chain's CDR3 is CASSFISDTGELFF. The DNA of the CDR3 is TGTGCCAGCAGTTTTATATCGGACACCGGGGAGCTGTTTTTT.

The rearrangement links TRBV5-6 to TRBJ2-7; maybe TRBD1 (5 bases). V dropped 2 bases and J dropped 7 bases, with 13 bases sitting between them. Looked up from germline, CDR1 is SGHDT and CDR2 is YYEEEE. This CDR3 spans 13 amino acids. The CDR3 DNA sequence: TGTGCCAGCAGCTTTGGGGTTTCAGGGGAGCAGTACTTC. Protein: CASSFGVSGEQYF.

The chain combines TRBV4-2 with TRBJ2-1; TRBD2 agrees at 13 bases. The CDR3 spans 15 residues. Germline V gene sequence: CDR1 LGHNA, CDR2 YNFKEQ. Trimming removed 4 bases from V and 9 bases from J; junction bases left unmatched: 6. Here the CDR3 reads CASSPTSGRAGEQFF. In DNA form, the CDR3 reads TGTGCCAGCAGCCCCACTAGCGGGAGGGCCGGTGAGCAGTTCTTC.

J is TRBJ2-7 and V is TRBV27, with 7 bases matching TRBD1. The CDR3 loop spans 12 amino acids. The V segment lost 8 bases and the J segment 3 bases; nucleotides outside the gene matches: 4. Germline CDR1 and CDR2: MNHEY and SMNVEV (reference sequence). CDR3 region: CASGQVGYEQYF. CDR3 nucleotide sequence: TGTGCCAGCGGACAGGTCGGCTACGAGCAGTACTTC.

This chain joins TRBV7-2 and TRBJ2-3; possible D gene TRBD2, 5 bases. CDR3 size: 14 residues. V lost 3 bases to trimming and J lost 5 bases, with 12 bases between them. The germline V gene encodes CDR1 SGHTA and CDR2 FQGNSA. CDR3 in amino acids: CASSFSKAGDTQYF. CDR3 nucleotide sequence: TGTGCCAGCAGCTTTAGTAAGGCGGGAGATACGCAGTATTTT.